This is a list of T cell receptor beta chains from one sample in a study of cytomegalovirus exposure and HLA in healthy donors. Clones were sequenced by immunoSEQ multiplex PCR, and TCRdb holds only the in-frame ones, with some missing. The table lists about 200,000 clones, over 75% of them singletons. Sequencing was done on a sample of PBMCs. The source of these receptors is a boy between 2 and 15 years old in good health and CMV-seronegative. Each CDR3 is given with its conserved first and last residue. D genes are given only for firm matches. Where a row states a size, it is once, few, many or the class of an expanded clone; other rows omit it.

J gene | D gene | V gene | clone size | CDR3 DNA | CDR3 protein
TRBJ2-2 | NA | TRBV7-6 | NA | TGTGCCAGCAGCGCCCGCAACCGTAAGGGGATCGGGGAGCTGTTTTTT | CASSARNRKGIGELFF
TRBJ1-3 | NA | TRBV6-1 | NA | TGTGCCAGCACCAGGGCAAGCTCTGGAAACACCATATATTTT | CASTRASSGNTIYF
TRBJ2-7 | NA | TRBV4-3 | NA | TGCGCCAGCAGCCAAGATTTGGGCAGACCCTACGAGCAGTACTTC | CASSQDLGRPYEQYF
TRBJ1-1 | TRBD1 | TRBV7-2 | NA | TGTGCCAGCAGCCCCAGACAGGGGTATGCTTTCTTT | CASSPRQGYAFF
TRBJ1-1 | NA | TRBV7-9 | NA | TGTGCCAGCAGCTCGGGGAGGAACACTGAAGCTTTCTTT | CASSSGRNTEAFF
TRBJ1-6 | NA | TRBV18 | NA | TGTGCCAGCTCACTACGCTGGGGGCGAGGGGAGTCACCCCTCCACTTT | CASSLRWGRGESPLHF
TRBJ1-1 | NA | TRBV4-2 | NA | TGTGCCAGCCGGGATATGGGAGGGTTGGCTGAAGCTTTCTTT | CASRDMGGLAEAFF
TRBJ2-2 | NA | TRBV7-2 | NA | TGTGCCAGCAGCCCCGCACGGTCACGGAGATCGAGCACCGGGGAGCTGTTTTTT | CASSPARSRRSSTGELFF
TRBJ2-7 | TRBD1 | TRBV23-1 | once | TGCGCCAGCAGTCAATTATATATTATGGGACAGAAAACCTACGAGCAGTACTTC | CASSQLYIMGQKTYEQYF
TRBJ2-7 | NA | TRBV2 | NA | TGTGCCAGCAGGGGCCTTACCTACGAGCAGTACTTC | CASRGLTYEQYF
TRBJ2-3 | NA | TRBV9 | NA | TGTGCCAGCAGCGTAGCTGAGGTTAGAGATACGCAGTATTTT | CASSVAEVRDTQYF